This T cell receptor (beta chain) was identified in a study of cytomegalovirus exposure and HLA in healthy donors. The PCR was carried out with 60 Vbeta primers and 13 Jbeta primers. Clones were read by immunoSEQ multiplex PCR, and TCRdb kept only the in-frame ones, dropping some. The table shows under 200,000 clones, with 60% to 80% occurring only once. CDR3 size: 16 residues. V was clipped by 5 bases and J by 1 base; unmatched bases: 8. The V gene's germline CDR1 is SEHNR and CDR2 FQNEAQ (reference sequence). The sequenced material came from PBMCs. The J gene is TRBJ1-1, the V gene TRBV7-9; TRBD1 agrees at 9 bases. The TCR sequence derives from a woman between 40 and 50 years old in good health and CMV-seropositive. In DNA, the CDR3 is TGTGCCAGCAGCCTACAGGGGGCGAGGCCGAACACTGAAGCTTTCTTT. This translates into CASSLQGARPNTEAFF.